This T cell receptor (beta chain) is drawn from a study of beta chain features in type 1 diabetes. Overall study: The study found patients and healthy donors alike in age, gender and cell yields. Study-wide results and limits: There were fewer insertions and more deletions at the VDJ junctions of type 1 diabetes patients. When Type 1 diabetes patients were examined, their TCRB CDR3s proved moderately but significantly shorter in all four CD4+ subsets.

Every participating donor gave one draw, a heparinised blood sample averaging roughly 0.12 L. Of the isolated RNA, all was reverse transcribed, and so the sequenced material was expressed TCRB transcripts. Assay: immunoSEQ multiplex PCR; the TCRdb copy retains only in-frame clones and omits some. The sample has under 400,000 clones, roughly 12% seen once. Germline CDR1 and CDR2: SGHTA and FQGNSA. The CDR3 has 15 residues. V shed 5 bases and J 3 bases; nucleotides not matched to a gene: 6. This clone turned up a few times. Its target is not known. This sequence was found in a man between 18 and 29 years old in good health. Sequencing was done on a sample of naive CD4+ T cells from blood. V and J are TRBV7-2 and TRBJ2-1; 8 bases fit TRBD1. CDR3 amino acids: CASSPRTGRYNEQFF. The CDR3 bases are TGTGCCAGCAGCCCCCGGACAGGGCGCTACAATGAGCAGTTCTTC.